In its sample, the clone carrying this T cell receptor beta chain was seen a few times. Its antigen is unknown. These data originate in a study of shared clonotypes between healthy human individuals. Overall study: Each donor had three CD4 naive, three CD4 memory, two CD8 naive and one CD8 memory plate.

The protocol was immunoSEQ multiplex PCR, while the TCRdb copy is restricted to in-frame clones and leaves out a portion. The repertoire holds about 1 million clones, with 78% as singletons. Study-wide results and caveats: Relative to memory subsets, naive subsets generally showed larger estimated richness.

Specimen: memory CD4+ T cells from PBMCs. Noted subset: CD45RA-negative fraction. The TCR comes from a man between 18 and 35 years old in good health. Some clones in this sample may be carry-over from other donors' samples.

CDR3 sequence: CASSIEGERQPNTEAFF. CDR3 DNA: TGTGCCAGTAGTATAGAAGGGGAGAGGCAGCCGAACACTGAAGCTTTCTTT. The J gene is TRBJ1-1, the V gene TRBV19; D possibly corresponds to TRBD1 (5 bases). The CDR3 extends over 17 amino acids. Trimming removed 0 bases from V and 1 base from J, with 15 bases in between. Germline V gene sequence: CDR1 LNHDA, CDR2 SQIVND (reference sequence).